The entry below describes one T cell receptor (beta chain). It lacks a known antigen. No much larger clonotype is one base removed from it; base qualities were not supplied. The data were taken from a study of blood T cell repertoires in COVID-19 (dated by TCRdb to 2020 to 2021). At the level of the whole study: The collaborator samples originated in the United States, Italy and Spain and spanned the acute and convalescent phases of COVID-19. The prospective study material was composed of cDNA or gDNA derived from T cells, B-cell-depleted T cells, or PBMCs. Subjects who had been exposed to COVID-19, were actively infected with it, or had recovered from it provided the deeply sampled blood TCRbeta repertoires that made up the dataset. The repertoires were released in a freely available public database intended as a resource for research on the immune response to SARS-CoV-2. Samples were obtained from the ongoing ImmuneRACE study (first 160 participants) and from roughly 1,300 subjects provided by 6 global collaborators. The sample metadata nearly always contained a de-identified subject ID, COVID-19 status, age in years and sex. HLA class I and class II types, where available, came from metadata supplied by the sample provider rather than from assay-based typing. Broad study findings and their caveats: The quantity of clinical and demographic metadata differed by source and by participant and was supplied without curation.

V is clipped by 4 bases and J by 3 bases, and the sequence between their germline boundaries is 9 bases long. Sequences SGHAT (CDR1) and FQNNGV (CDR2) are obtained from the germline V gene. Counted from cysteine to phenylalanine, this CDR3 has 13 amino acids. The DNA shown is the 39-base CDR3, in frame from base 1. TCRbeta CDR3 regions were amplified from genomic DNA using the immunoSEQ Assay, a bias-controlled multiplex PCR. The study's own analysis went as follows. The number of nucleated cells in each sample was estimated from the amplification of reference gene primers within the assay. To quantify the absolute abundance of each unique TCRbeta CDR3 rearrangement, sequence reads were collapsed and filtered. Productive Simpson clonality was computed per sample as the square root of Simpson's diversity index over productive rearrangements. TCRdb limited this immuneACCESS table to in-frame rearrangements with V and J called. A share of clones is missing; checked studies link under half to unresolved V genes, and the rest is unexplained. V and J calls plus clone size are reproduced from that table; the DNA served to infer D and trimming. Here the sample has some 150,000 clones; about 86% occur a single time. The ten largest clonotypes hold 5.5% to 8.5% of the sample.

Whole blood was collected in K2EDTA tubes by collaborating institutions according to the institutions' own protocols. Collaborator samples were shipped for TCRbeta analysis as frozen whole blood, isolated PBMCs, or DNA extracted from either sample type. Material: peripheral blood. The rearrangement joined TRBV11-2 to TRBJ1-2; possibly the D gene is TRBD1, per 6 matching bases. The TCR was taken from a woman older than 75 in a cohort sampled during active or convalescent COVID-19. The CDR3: CASSSQGYYGYTF. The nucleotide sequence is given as TGTGCCAGCAGCTCTCAGGGGTACTATGGCTACACCTTC.